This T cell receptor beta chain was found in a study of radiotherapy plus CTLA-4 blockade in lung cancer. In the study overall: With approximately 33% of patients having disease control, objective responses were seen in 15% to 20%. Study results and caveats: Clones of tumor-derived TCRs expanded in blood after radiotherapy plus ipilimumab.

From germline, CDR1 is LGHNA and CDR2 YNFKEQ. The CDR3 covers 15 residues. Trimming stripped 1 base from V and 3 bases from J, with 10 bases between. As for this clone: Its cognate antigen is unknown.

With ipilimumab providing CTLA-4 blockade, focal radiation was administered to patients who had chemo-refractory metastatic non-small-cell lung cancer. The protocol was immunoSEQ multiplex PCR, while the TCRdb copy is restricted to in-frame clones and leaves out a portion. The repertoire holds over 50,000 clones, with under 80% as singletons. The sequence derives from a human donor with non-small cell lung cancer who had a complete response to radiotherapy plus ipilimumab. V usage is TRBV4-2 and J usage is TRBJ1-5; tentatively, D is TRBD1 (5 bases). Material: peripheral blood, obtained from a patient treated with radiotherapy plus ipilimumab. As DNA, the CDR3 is TGTGCCAGCAGCCAAGTTGGACAATTCAATCAGCCCCAGCATTTT. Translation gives CASSQVGQFNQPQHF.